This record looks at one T cell receptor beta chain sequence and its context. This sample is part of a study of blood T cell repertoires in COVID-19. On the study more broadly: Sample material is recorded as cDNA or gDNA derived from T cells, B-cell-depleted T cells, or PBMCs.

Methods used by the authors: Counts of nucleated cells, estimated from reference gene primer amplification, were obtained. Generated by immunoSEQ multiplex PCR, the TCRdb table keeps only in-frame clones and is missing some. V and J calls and clone size are those listed in that table; D and trimming were worked out from the DNA. The sample consists of some 400,000 clones, about 90% of them appearing once. A Seattle source enrolled patients during active infection and followed them longitudinally. The V gene lost 2 bases and the J gene lost 3 bases, with 8 bases spanning the gap. Germline V gene lookup returns CDR1 GTSNPN and CDR2 SVGIG (reference sequence). The CDR3 runs to 13 residues.

The sequenced sample was peripheral blood. The TCR sequence derives from a woman under 40 with COVID-19, enrolled during active disease. The rearrangement links TRBV30 to TRBJ1-3; D perhaps matches TRBD1 (5 bases). The CDR3 DNA follows: TGTGCCTGGAGTCCGGGGGGTGGAAACACCATATATTTT. Its protein is CAWSPGGGNTIYF.